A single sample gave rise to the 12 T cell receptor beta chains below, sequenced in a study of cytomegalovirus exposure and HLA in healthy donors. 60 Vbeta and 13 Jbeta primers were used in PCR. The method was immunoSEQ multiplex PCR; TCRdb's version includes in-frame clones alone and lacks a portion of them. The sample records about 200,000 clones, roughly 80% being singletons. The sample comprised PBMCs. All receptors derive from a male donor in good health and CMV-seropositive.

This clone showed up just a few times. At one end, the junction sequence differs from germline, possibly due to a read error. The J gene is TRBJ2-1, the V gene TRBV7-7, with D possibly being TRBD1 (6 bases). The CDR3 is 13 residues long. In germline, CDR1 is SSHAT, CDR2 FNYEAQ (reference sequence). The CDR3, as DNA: TGTGCTAGCAGCCCGGGCAGGGGCAATGAGCAGTTCTTC. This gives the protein CASSPGRGNEQFF.

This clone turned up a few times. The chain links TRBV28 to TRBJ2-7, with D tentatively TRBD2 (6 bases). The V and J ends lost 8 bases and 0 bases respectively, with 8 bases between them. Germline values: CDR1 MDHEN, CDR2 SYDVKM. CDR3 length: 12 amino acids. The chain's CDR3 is CASRESSYEQYF. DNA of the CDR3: TGTGCCAGCCGGGAGAGCTCCTACGAGCAGTACTTC. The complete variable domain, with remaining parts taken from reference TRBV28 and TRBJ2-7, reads DVKVTQSSRYLVKRTGEKVFLECVQDMDHENMFWYRQDPGLGLRLIYFSYDVKMKEKGDIPEGYSVSREKKERFSLILESASTNQTSMYLCASRESSYEQYFGPGTRLTVT.

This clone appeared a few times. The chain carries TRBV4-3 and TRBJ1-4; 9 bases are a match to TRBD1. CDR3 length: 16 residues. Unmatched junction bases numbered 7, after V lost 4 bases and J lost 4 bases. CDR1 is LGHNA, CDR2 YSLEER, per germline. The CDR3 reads CASSREQGAGNEKLFF. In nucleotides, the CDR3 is TGCGCCAGCAGCCGTGAACAGGGGGCGGGTAATGAAAAACTGTTTTTT.

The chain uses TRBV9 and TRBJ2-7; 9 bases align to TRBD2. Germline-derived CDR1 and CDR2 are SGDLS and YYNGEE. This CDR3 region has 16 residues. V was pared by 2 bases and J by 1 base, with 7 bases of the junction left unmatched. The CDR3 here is CASSVTSGFPSYEQYF. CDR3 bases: TGTGCCAGCAGCGTCACTAGCGGGTTTCCTTCCTACGAGCAGTACTTC.

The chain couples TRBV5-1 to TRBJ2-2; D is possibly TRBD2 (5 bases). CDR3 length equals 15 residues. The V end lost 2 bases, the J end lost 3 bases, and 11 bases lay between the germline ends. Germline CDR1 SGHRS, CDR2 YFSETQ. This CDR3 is CASSFGLLDTGELFF. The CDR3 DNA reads TGCGCCAGCAGCTTTGGCCTACTAGACACCGGGGAGCTGTTTTTT. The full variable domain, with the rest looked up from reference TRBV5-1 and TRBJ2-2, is KAGVTQTPRYLIKTRGQQVTLSCSPISGHRSVSWYQQTPGQGLQFLFEYFSETQRNKGNFPGRFSGRQFSNSRSEMNVSTLELGDSALYLCASSFGLLDTGELFFGEGSRLTVL.

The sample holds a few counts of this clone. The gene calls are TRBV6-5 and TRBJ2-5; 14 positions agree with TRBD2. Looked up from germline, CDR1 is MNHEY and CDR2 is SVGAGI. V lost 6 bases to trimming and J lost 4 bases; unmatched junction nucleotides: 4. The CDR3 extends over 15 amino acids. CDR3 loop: CASRRLAGGRETQYF. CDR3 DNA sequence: TGTGCCAGCAGGAGACTAGCGGGGGGGCGAGAGACCCAGTACTTC.

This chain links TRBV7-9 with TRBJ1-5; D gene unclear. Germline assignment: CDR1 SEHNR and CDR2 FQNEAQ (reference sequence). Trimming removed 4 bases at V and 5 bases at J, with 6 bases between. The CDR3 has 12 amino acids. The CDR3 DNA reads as TGTGCCAGCAGCTCCCAGGATCAGCCCCAGCATTTT. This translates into CASSSQDQPQHF. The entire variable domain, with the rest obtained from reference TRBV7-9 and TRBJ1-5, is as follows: DTGVSQNPRHKITKRGQNVTFRCDPISEHNRLYWYRQTLGQGPEFLTYFQNEAQLEKSRLLSDRFSAERPKGSFSTLEIQRTEQGDSAMYLCASSSQDQPQHFGDGTRLSIL.

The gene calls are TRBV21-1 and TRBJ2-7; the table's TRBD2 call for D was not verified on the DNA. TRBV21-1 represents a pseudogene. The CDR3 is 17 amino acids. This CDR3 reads CASSKSPGLAGAYEQYF. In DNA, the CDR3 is TGTGCCAGCAGCAAGTCCCCGGGACTAGCGGGAGCTTACGAGCAGTACTTC.

As DNA, the CDR3 is TGTGCCAGCAGCTTATGGAGGGGCACTGAAGCTTTCTTT. Protein product: CASSLWRGTEAFF. The chain couples TRBV7-9 to TRBJ1-1; TRBD1 is a possible D gene (5 bases). The V gene lost 2 bases and the J gene lost 4 bases, with 8 bases spanning the gap. CDR3 length: 13 residues. Germline CDR1 SEHNR, CDR2 FQNEAQ (reference sequence).

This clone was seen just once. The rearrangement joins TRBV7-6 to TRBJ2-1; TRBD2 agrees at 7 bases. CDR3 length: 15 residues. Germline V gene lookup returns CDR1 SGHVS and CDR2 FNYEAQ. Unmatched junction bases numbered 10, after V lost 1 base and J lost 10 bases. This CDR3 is CASSLVWSAGAEQFF. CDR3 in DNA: TGTGCCAGCAGCTTAGTTTGGTCGGCGGGAGCCGAGCAGTTCTTC.

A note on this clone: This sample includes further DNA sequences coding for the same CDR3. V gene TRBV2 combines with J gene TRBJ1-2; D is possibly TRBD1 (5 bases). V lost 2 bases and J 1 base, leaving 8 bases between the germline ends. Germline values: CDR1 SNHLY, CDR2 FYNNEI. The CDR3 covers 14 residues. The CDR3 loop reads CASSETGVNYGYTF. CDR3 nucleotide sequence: TGTGCCAGCAGTGAAACAGGAGTTAACTATGGCTACACCTTC.

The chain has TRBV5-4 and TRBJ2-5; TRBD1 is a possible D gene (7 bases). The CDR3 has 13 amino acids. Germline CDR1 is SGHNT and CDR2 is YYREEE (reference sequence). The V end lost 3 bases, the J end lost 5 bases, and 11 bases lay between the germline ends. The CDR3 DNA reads TGTGCCAGCAGCTCAGGGGGGAGGGAGACCCAGTACTTC. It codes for CASSSGGRETQYF.